One and the same sample provided the 27 T cell receptor beta chains below, sequenced in a study of regulatory T cells in long-lasting Graves disease. Described time point: newly diagnosed GD, antithyroid drugs for less than 3 months. The TCR library was made from RNA that had been extracted from PBMCs in TRIzol. Arm-PCR of CDR3 regions with iRepertoire HTBI primers generated TCR beta libraries. TCRdb analysed the multiplex PCR reads with MiXCR anew, one entry per CDR3 protein. The table includes 350,000 to 400,000 distinct CDR3 sequences, about a sixth detected once. The sample also formed part of further work on T cells in Graves' hyperthyroidism and ophthalmopathy.

This sample comprised peripheral blood mononuclear cells (PBMCs), obtained at new diagnosis, from a patient treated with antithyroid drugs. The receptors were sampled from a woman between 18 and 30 years old with Graves disease.

This clonotype was counted at least ten times. V usage is TRBV6-1 and J usage is TRBJ1-1; D perhaps matches TRBD1 (6 bases). The V and J ends lost 1 base and 4 bases respectively, with 10 bases between them. Germline assignment: CDR1 MNHNS and CDR2 SASEGT. This CDR3 has 14 residues. The CDR3 DNA is TGTGCCAGCAGTGAAGTTGGGGGGCCCACTGAAGCTTTCTTT. It yields the protein CASSEVGGPTEAFF.

The chain uses TRBV30 and TRBJ2-6; D is undetermined. V lost 2 bases and J lost 4, with 9 bases in between. Germline V gene lookup returns CDR1 GTSNPN and CDR2 SVGIG (reference sequence). The CDR3 consists of 14 residues. The CDR3: CAWSMIPGANVLTF. CDR3 bases: TGTGCCTGGAGTATGATACCCGGGGCCAACGTCCTGACTTTC.

This clonotype was counted a few times. The chain joins TRBV20-1 to TRBJ1-2, with D tentatively TRBD1 (6 bases). The CDR3 has 14 amino acids. The V gene lost 6 bases and the J gene lost 5 bases, with 19 bases spanning the gap. Germline V gene data show CDR1 as DFQATT and CDR2 as SNEGSKA (reference sequence). In DNA form, the CDR3 reads TGCAGTGCAGGGGGGGGAGGGGAAAATTATGGCTACACCTTC. This sequence encodes CSAGGGGENYGYTF.

Many counts were recorded for this clonotype. V usage is TRBV5-1 and J usage is TRBJ1-4, with D unresolved. Germline CDR1 and CDR2: SGHRS and YFSETQ. V shed 1 base and J shed 0 bases, with 10 bases lying between them. The CDR3 is 16 residues long. The CDR3 DNA sequence: TGCGCCAGCAGCTTGAGGGTCCTCGCAACTAATGAAAAACTGTTTTTT. The encoded protein is CASSLRVLATNEKLFF.

The chain uses TRBV19 and TRBJ1-1; TRBD1 might be the D (6 bases). The germline V gene encodes CDR1 LNHDA and CDR2 SQIVND (reference sequence). This CDR3 comprises 15 residues. V was shortened by 5 bases and J by 6 bases, with 19 bases between the two germline ends. Written as DNA, the CDR3 is TGTGCCAGTAGTCCGGATTCGGGGGCAGGGGCTGAAGCTTTCTTT. Translation: CASSPDSGAGAEAFF. The variable domain in full, with the rest retrieved from reference TRBV19 and TRBJ1-1, is DGGITQSPKYLFRKEGQNVTLSCEQNLNHDAMYWYRQDPGQGLRLIYYSQIVNDFQKGDIAEGYSVSREKKESFPLTVTSAQKNPTAFYLCASSPDSGAGAEAFFGQGTRLTVV.

J is TRBJ2-1 and V is TRBV24-1; D gene uncertain. Germline CDR1 is KGHDR and CDR2 is SFDVKD. The CDR3 is made up of 16 amino acids. The ends were cut back, 2 bases at V and 2 bases at J, with 12 bases in the middle. CDR3 coding DNA: TGTGCCACCAGTGATTCGTGGGGTGGGACCTACAATGAGCAGTTCTTC. Its protein product is CATSDSWGGTYNEQFF.

This clonotype came up a few times. J is TRBJ1-4 and V is TRBV2, with D perhaps TRBD1 (6 bases). Between the trimmed V and J ends, which lost 11 bases and 5 bases, there was a span of 18 bases. CDR3 length: 14 residues. Germline CDR1 SNHLY, CDR2 FYNNEI. Here the CDR3 reads CAACPGTKNEKLFF. The CDR3 bases are TGTGCCGCCTGCCCCGGGACAAAAAATGAAAAACTGTTTTTT.

This clonotype was observed at least ten times. V usage is TRBV24-1 and J usage is TRBJ1-2; D is unclear. V was shortened by 4 bases and J by 7 bases, with 12 bases between the two germline ends. The CDR3 contains 13 residues. Germline loops: CDR1 KGHDR, CDR2 SFDVKD. The CDR3 region has the DNA TGTGCCACCAGTGACCCTAAAGAGCCTGGCTACACCTTC. As protein: CATSDPKEPGYTF.

This clonotype has ten or more counts. The genes are TRBV12-3 or TRBV12-4 and TRBJ2-3; 8 positions match TRBD2. CDR3 size: 16 residues. Trimming at V came to 3 bases and at J to 3 bases, leaving 8 bases not matched to a gene. The CDR3 sequence: CASSLFGAGVTDTQYF. The CDR3 nucleotides read TGTGCCAGCAGTTTGTTCGGAGCGGGAGTGACAGATACGCAGTATTTT.

The chain recombines TRBV7-3 with TRBJ2-1; the match to TRBD2 covers 10 bases. Germline V CDR1 and CDR2: SGHTA, FQGTGA. The CDR3 has 17 amino acids. V shed 0 bases and J 6 bases; nucleotides not matched to a gene: 8. The CDR3 loop reads CASSLTGNLAGANEQFF. The CDR3 DNA reads as TGTGCCAGCAGCTTAACGGGAAACCTAGCGGGAGCCAATGAGCAGTTCTTC.

Many counts were recorded for this clonotype. The V call is TRBV3-1, the J call TRBJ2-1; D not certain. Trimming shortened V by 1 base and J by 0 bases, and 7 bases separated the two germline ends. This CDR3 has 15 amino acids. Germline CDR1 LGHDT, CDR2 YNNKEL (reference sequence). This CDR3 reads CASSQAQSSYNEQFF. The CDR3 DNA follows: TGTGCCAGCAGCCAAGCACAGAGCTCCTACAATGAGCAGTTCTTC.

The chain recombines TRBV7-6 with TRBJ2-2, with no clear D. V was pared by 1 base and J by 0 bases, with 9 bases between. In germline, CDR1 is SGHVS, CDR2 FNYEAQ. The CDR3 contains 16 residues. The CDR3 bases are TGTGCCAGCAGCTTAGAGCGCCTTCCGAACACCGGGGAGCTGTTTTTT. It yields the protein CASSLERLPNTGELFF.

This clonotype showed up many times. This rearrangement joins TRBV20-1 to TRBJ2-1; 7 bases align to TRBD2. Germline V lookup: CDR1 DFQATT, CDR2 SNEGSKA (reference sequence). There are 13 residues in the CDR3. J lost 4 bases, V lost 3 bases, and 3 bases had no gene match. The CDR3 DNA is TGCAGTGCTAGTCTAGCGGTTTACAATGAGCAGTTCTTC. Encoded protein: CSASLAVYNEQFF.

Many counts were recorded for this clonotype. This chain connects TRBV7-2 to TRBJ2-2; a possible D gene is TRBD2 (5 bases). The V gene lost 0 bases and the J gene lost 2 bases, with 7 bases spanning the gap. The CDR3 loop spans 15 amino acids. The germline V gene has CDR1 SGHTA and CDR2 FQGNSA. CDR3 residues: CASSLAPSNTGELFF. The CDR3 DNA is TGTGCCAGCAGCTTAGCCCCTAGCAACACCGGGGAGCTGTTTTTT.

The V gene is TRBV6-1, the J gene TRBJ1-4; D is ambiguous. In germline, CDR1 is MNHNS, CDR2 SASEGT. V gave up 6 bases and J gave up 3 bases, with 8 bases separating them. The CDR3 is 13 residues long. The CDR3 nucleotides read TGTGCCAGCAGAGGTCCTTCTAATGAAAAACTGTTTTTT. Its protein is CASRGPSNEKLFF.

This clonotype was counted many times. The chain carries TRBV5-1 and TRBJ2-5, with D perhaps matching TRBD2 (6 bases). CDR1 and CDR2 from the germline V gene are SGHRS and YFSETQ. V lost 1 base and J lost 2, with 15 bases in between. The CDR3 length is 16 residues. This CDR3 is CASSLPTGSGQETQYF. The DNA of the CDR3 is TGCGCCAGCAGCTTGCCCACCGGTAGCGGACAAGAGACCCAGTACTTC.

Ten or more counts support this clonotype. The chain is built from TRBV28 and TRBJ2-3; the D gene is possibly TRBD1 (6 bases). Looked up from germline, CDR1 is MDHEN and CDR2 is SYDVKM. The length of the CDR3 is 19 residues. Trimming stripped 3 bases from V and 5 bases from J, with 27 bases between. CDR3 sequence: CASSFDPYDSRGHEDTQYF. The CDR3 DNA reads TGTGCCAGCAGTTTTGATCCGTATGATTCCAGGGGTCATGAAGATACGCAGTATTTT.

This clonotype has a count of ten or more. The chain recombines TRBV20-1 with TRBJ2-1; 11 bases match TRBD2. The V gene end was trimmed by 0 bases and the J gene end by 4 bases; junction bases not matched to a gene: 5. Germline lookup yields CDR1 DFQATT and CDR2 SNEGSKA (reference sequence). The CDR3 covers 16 residues. CDR3 amino acids: CSARDRIAGGYNEQFF. In DNA, the CDR3 is TGCAGTGCTAGAGATAGGATAGCGGGAGGGTACAATGAGCAGTTCTTC.

This clonotype has ten or more counts. This rearrangement joins TRBV20-1 to TRBJ1-6; a weak D match, TRBD1 (5 bases). Trimming took 3 bases from V and 0 from J, leaving 9 bases between them. The CDR3 consists of 15 residues. Germline assignment: CDR1 DFQATT and CDR2 SNEGSKA (reference sequence). The DNA for the CDR3 is TGCAGTGCTAGGCCAGGGAGCTCCTATAATTCACCCCTCCACTTT. This sequence encodes CSARPGSSYNSPLHF.

In this sample, this clonotype turned up once. The chain recombines TRBV5-1 with TRBJ2-1; 11 bases are shared with TRBD2. CDR3 size: 16 residues. V was clipped by 3 bases and J by 9 bases; unmatched bases: 11. Germline V gene sequence: CDR1 SGHRS, CDR2 YFSETQ. The CDR3 bases are TGCGCCAGCAGCTATGGACTAGCGGGTATGACACTTGAGCAGTTCTTC. It is translated as CASSYGLAGMTLEQFF. Complete variable domain (other parts from reference TRBV5-1 and TRBJ2-1): KAGVTQTPRYLIKTRGQQVTLSCSPISGHRSVSWYQQTPGQGLQFLFEYFSETQRNKGNFPGRFSGRQFSNSRSEMNVSTLELGDSALYLCASSYGLAGMTLEQFFGPGTRLTVL.

This clonotype occurred many times. This rearrangement joins TRBV11-2 to TRBJ1-1; TRBD1 matches at 8 bases. J lost 1 base, V lost 5 bases, and 6 bases had no gene match. The length of the CDR3 is 15 residues. Germline V gene data show CDR1 as SGHAT and CDR2 as FQNNGV. CDR3 in amino acids: CASSPWTGTNTEAFF. The DNA of the CDR3 is TGTGCCAGCAGCCCATGGACAGGGACGAACACTGAAGCTTTCTTT.

This clonotype was recorded at least ten times. The rearrangement links TRBV7-9 to TRBJ2-4; 9 bases agree with TRBD1. Unmatched junction bases numbered 6, after V lost 4 bases and J lost 14 bases. Germline V CDR1 and CDR2: SEHNR, FQNEAQ (reference sequence). The CDR3 covers 12 residues. The CDR3 DNA reads TGTGCCAGCAGCTCCGGGACAGGGTGGAAGTACTTC. This translates into CASSSGTGWKYF.

The gene calls are TRBV5-1 and TRBJ2-6; TRBD2 agrees at 9 bases. V trimming: 0 bases; J trimming: 0 bases; junction bases outside the gene matches: 4. Germline V gene data show CDR1 as SGHRS and CDR2 as YFSETQ. CDR3 length: 18 residues. The CDR3 is CASSLVAGAGSGANVLTF. CDR3 in DNA: TGCGCCAGCAGCTTGGTAGCGGGGGCTGGCTCTGGGGCCAACGTCCTGACTTTC.

This clonotype was counted at least ten times. The CDR3 DNA reads as TGTGCCAGCAGCTGGAGGCCGACAGGGGTACAAAACTATGGCTACACCTTC. Protein: CASSWRPTGVQNYGYTF. This sequence joins TRBV5-6 and TRBJ1-2, with 8 bases identical to TRBD1. Germline CDR1 SGHDT, CDR2 YYEEEE. This CDR3 has 17 amino acids. V was clipped by 3 bases and J by 2 bases; unmatched bases: 12.

As regards this clonotype: Possible read error: a much larger clone is one base away. V usage is TRBV20-1 and J usage is TRBJ1-5; 9 nucleotides align to TRBD1. The CDR3 runs 19 residues. Germline loops: CDR1 DFQATT, CDR2 SNEGSKA (reference sequence). After removal of 5 bases from V and 6 bases from J, the junction contained 23 bases not matched to a gene. The CDR3 region is CSARTINGQGPARVQPQHF. The DNA for the CDR3 is TGCAGTGCTCGTACGATAAATGGACAGGGGCCTGCAAGGGTTCAGCCCCAGCATTTT.

In its sample, this clonotype was seen a few times. This chain links TRBV4-1 with TRBJ2-3, with 10 bases lining up with TRBD2. This CDR3 region has 17 residues. With V trimmed by 2 bases and J by 4 bases, 9 bases remained unmatched. Germline V gives CDR1 MGHRA, CDR2 YSYEKL. CDR3 sequence reads: CASSQPEAGGRADTQYF. The CDR3 coding sequence is TGCGCCAGCAGCCAACCGGAAGCGGGGGGGAGGGCAGATACGCAGTATTTT.

The CDR3 nucleotides read TGTGCCTGGTCGAGGGAGGAACAGCCCCAGCATTTT. The encoded protein is CAWSREEQPQHF. This chain uses TRBV30 with TRBJ1-5; no clear D. Trimming removed 5 bases at V and 7 bases at J, with 12 bases between. The CDR3 is 12 amino acids. Germline CDR1 and CDR2: GTSNPN and SVGIG (reference sequence).